The TCR beta chain described here comes from a study of beta chain features in type 1 diabetes. Findings and caveats of the study: HLA effects on TCRB rearrangement stayed unresolved here. Across patients, naive, central memory and Treg TCRB repertoires exhibited apparently greater similarity than was observed across healthy donors.

The junction had 7 bases not matched to a gene; V was cut back by 4 bases and J by 5 bases. In germline, CDR1 is SGHVS, CDR2 FQNEAQ. CDR3 size: 15 residues. What was sequenced were expressed TCRB transcripts, since all of the isolated RNA had been reverse transcribed. Mean yield for stem cell-like memory T cell samples was about 1.01 million reads. The data were produced by immunoSEQ multiplex PCR, yet TCRdb's version contains in-frame clones alone and is incomplete. This sample yields 70,000 to 95,000 clones, of which roughly 34% are seen a single time; roughly 0.44% belongs to the top ten. With regard to this clone: Its matching antigen is unknown.

The receptor was derived from a woman aged 18-29 years in good health. This rearrangement joins TRBV7-8 to TRBJ1-5, with 8 bases aligning to TRBD1. Specimen: stem cell memory CD4+ T cells from blood. The CDR3 region is CASSSTQGVDQPQHF. The CDR3 coding sequence is TGTGCCAGCAGCTCGACACAGGGGGTTGATCAGCCCCAGCATTTT.